This entry describes one TCR beta chain. Its antigen remains unknown. The CDR3 runs to 15 residues. Germline CDR1 is SEHNR and CDR2 is FQNEAQ (reference sequence). The V and J ends lost 5 bases and 9 bases, in that order; junction bases with no gene match: 7. This specimen belongs to a study of shared clonotypes between healthy human individuals. Study-level background: Each donor contributed plates that comprised three CD4 naive, three CD4 memory, two CD8 naive and one CD8 memory. Study-level results: Across several donors, naive CD4 shared 5% to 5.5%, naive CD8 around 3.5%, memory CD4 roughly 2.1%, memory CD8 0.4% to 0.5%. Read depth was anticipated to influence clonotype sharing among donors.

Genomic DNA of each subset was evenly split across several immunoSEQ plates. Data came from immunoSEQ multiplex PCR; TCRdb stores just in-frame clones and leaves some out. The table includes roughly 2,300,000 clones, about nine tenths detected once. The chain couples TRBV7-9 to TRBJ2-1; TRBD2 matches at 13 bases. This sequence was found in a man aged 18 to 29 in good health. Some clones in this sample may be carry-over from other donors' samples. Material: naive CD4+ T cells from PBMCs. Regarding subset: CD45RA+ positively selected. The CDR3 sequence: CASSLTSGRAGEQFF. The CDR3, as DNA: TGTGCCAGCAGCCTCACTAGCGGGAGGGCCGGTGAGCAGTTCTTC.